These 8 T cell receptor beta chains were all obtained from the same sample, sequenced in a study of HIV-infected patients and healthy controls. One entry per CDR3 protein, called by TCRdb with MiXCR from the 5' RACE reads. This sample has about 64,000 distinct CDR3 sequences, with approximately 21% found just once. Sequenced material: CD4+ T cells from blood. All receptors derive from a human donor in good health.

The chain has TRBV6-6 and TRBJ1-2, with 7 bases identical to TRBD1. Trimming removed 2 bases from V and 5 bases from J; junction bases left unmatched: 8. The V gene's germline CDR1 is MNHNY and CDR2 SVGAGI (reference sequence). The CDR3 loop spans 15 amino acids. In nucleotides, the CDR3 is TGTGCCAGCAGTTACGGGATAGCACAGGGGTATGGCTACACCTTC. This sequence encodes CASSYGIAQGYGYTF.

The V gene is TRBV5-4, the J gene TRBJ1-1; D gene unclear. Trimming left V 2 bases short and J 7 bases short, with 9 bases between. There are 12 residues in the CDR3. Germline V gene lookup returns CDR1 SGHNT and CDR2 YYREEE (reference sequence). The CDR3 DNA follows: TGTGCCAGCAGCTTTGGTACGGTTGAAGCTTTCTTT. This translates into CASSFGTVEAFF.

This clonotype was seen only a few times. V gene TRBV10-2 combines with J gene TRBJ1-2, with TRBD1 matching 7 bases. The CDR3 totals 13 residues. V lost 4 bases to trimming and J lost 4 bases; unmatched junction nucleotides: 3. CDR1 and CDR2 (germline): WSHSY, SAAADI. The CDR3: CASSVAGGYGYTF. Written as DNA, the CDR3 is TGCGCCAGCAGTGTCGCAGGGGGCTATGGCTACACCTTC.

This clonotype was observed many times. This chain connects TRBV12-3 or TRBV12-4 to TRBJ2-7; 8 bases are a match to TRBD1. V lost 4 bases to trimming and J lost 5 bases; unmatched junction nucleotides: 7. The CDR3 consists of 14 residues. The CDR3 coding sequence is TGTGCCAGCAGTTCGCTCGGACAGGGTAACGAGCAGTACTTC. Amino acid sequence: CASSSLGQGNEQYF.

This clonotype was picked up many times. CDR3 residues: CATFRDRLGSPLHF. Here the CDR3 DNA reads TGTGCCACCTTCCGGGACAGGCTCGGCTCACCCCTCCACTTT. The rearrangement joins TRBV6-1 to TRBJ1-6, with TRBD1 matching over 8 bases. Germline loops: CDR1 MNHNS, CDR2 SASEGT. Trimming took 10 bases from V and 10 from J; bases not matched to a gene: 12. The CDR3 runs to 14 residues.

The V and J genes are TRBV7-3 and TRBJ2-3; no reliable D call. This CDR3 has 11 amino acids. Trimming left V 6 bases short and J 5 bases short, with 6 bases between. Germline assignment: CDR1 SGHTA and CDR2 FQGTGA. For the CDR3, the DNA is TGTGCCAGCAGGGCAGGAGATACGCAGTATTTT. Translated: CASRAGDTQYF.

The chain uses TRBV10-3 and TRBJ2-3, with TRBD2 matching 15 bases. CDR1 is ENHRY, CDR2 SYGVKD, per germline. The CDR3 consists of 17 residues. Trimming removed 7 bases from V and 3 bases from J; junction bases left unmatched: 8. CDR3 DNA sequence: TGTGCCATCAAGCTTGGGACTAGCGGGGGGAGAACAGATACGCAGTATTTT. Translating it yields CAIKLGTSGGRTDTQYF.

This clonotype was seen only a few times. The chain joins TRBV20-1 to TRBJ2-7; 7 bases map to TRBD1. Losses at the gene ends were 6 bases for V and 2 bases for J; bases not matched to a gene: 10. The germline V gene encodes CDR1 DFQATT and CDR2 SNEGSKA (reference sequence). There are 14 residues in the CDR3. The CDR3 sequence is CSAMTGTEAYEQYF. The CDR3 bases are TGCAGTGCGATGACCGGGACAGAGGCCTACGAGCAGTACTTC.